The 29 T cell receptor beta chains given below trace back to one sample, sequenced in a study of response to subunit inactivated influenza vaccine. TCRdb independently ran MiXCR on the RT-PCR reads; one entry per CDR3 protein. The sample has about 500,000 distinct CDR3 sequences; approximately 7.3% are singletons. The material sequenced was PBMCs from blood, taken less than 30 months after vaccination. These receptors all stem from a man between 50 and 75 years old who received an inactivated influenza vaccine.

The chain combines TRBV30 with TRBJ2-1; 9 bases map to TRBD2. V lost 0 bases and J lost 7; bases outside the gene matches: 7. This CDR3 has 15 residues. Germline V gene data show CDR1 as GTSNPN and CDR2 as SVGIG (reference sequence). In DNA, the CDR3 is TGTGCCTGGAGTGTAGCCGGACTAGCGAAGAATGAGCAGTTCTTC. Translating gives CAWSVAGLAKNEQFF.

This clonotype was observed at least ten times. This chain connects TRBV5-1 to TRBJ1-6, with unresolved D. The CDR3 consists of 15 residues. Germline values: CDR1 SGHRS, CDR2 YFSETQ. Trimming removed 1 base at V and 9 bases at J, with 14 bases between. The CDR3 protein is CASSLSPVMSSPLHF. In nucleotides, the CDR3 is TGCGCCAGCAGCTTGTCCCCAGTTATGTCTTCACCCCTCCACTTT. The full variable domain, completed using reference TRBV5-1 and TRBJ1-6, is KAGVTQTPRYLIKTRGQQVTLSCSPISGHRSVSWYQQTPGQGLQFLFEYFSETQRNKGNFPGRFSGRQFSNSRSEMNVSTLELGDSALYLCASSLSPVMSSPLHFGNGTRLTVT.

This clonotype was counted ten times or more. The chain carries TRBV5-1 and TRBJ2-5, with unresolved D. V gave up 0 bases and J gave up 4 bases, with 10 bases separating them. The CDR3 spans 14 residues. Looked up from germline, CDR1 is SGHRS and CDR2 is YFSETQ. The CDR3: CASSLVPPGETQYF. CDR3 sequence (DNA): TGCGCCAGCAGCTTGGTCCCCCCCGGAGAGACCCAGTACTTC.

This clonotype was seen a few times. The chain joins TRBV12-3 or TRBV12-4 to TRBJ1-2; D not certain. The CDR3 is made up of 15 amino acids. V was pared by 3 bases and J by 1 base, with 12 bases between. CDR3 residues: CASSFGGNLNYGYTF. CDR3 bases: TGTGCCAGCAGTTTCGGAGGGAACCTTAACTATGGCTACACCTTC.

The chain combines TRBV5-4 with TRBJ2-5; TRBD2 matches at 12 bases. J lost 4 bases, V lost 0 bases, and 7 bases had no gene match. In germline, CDR1 is SGHNT, CDR2 YYREEE (reference sequence). The CDR3 runs to 17 residues. Written as DNA, the CDR3 is TGTGCCAGCAGCTTGGCTCTAGCGGGGGGGCTAAGAGAGACCCAGTACTTC. As protein: CASSLALAGGLRETQYF.

This clonotype was seen ten or more times. V is TRBV29-1 and J is TRBJ2-7; 7 nucleotides match TRBD2. This CDR3 comprises 15 residues. V gave up 2 bases and J gave up 2 bases; unmatched junction bases: 9. Germline V lookup: CDR1 SQVTM, CDR2 ANQGSEA. CDR3 in amino acids: CSVETGTSETYEQYF. DNA of the CDR3: TGCAGCGTTGAAACGGGTACTAGCGAGACCTACGAGCAGTACTTC.

The chain is built from TRBV6-1 and TRBJ2-7; no definite D call. The CDR3 spans 14 residues. CDR1 and CDR2 (germline): MNHNS, SASEGT. Trimming removed 5 bases at V and 2 bases at J, with 13 bases between. CDR3 sequence: CASSQTPTTYEQYF. DNA for the CDR3: TGTGCCAGCAGTCAAACCCCGACGACCTACGAGCAGTACTTC.

This clonotype was found many times. This chain uses TRBV28 with TRBJ2-7, with 9 bases lining up with TRBD1. After removal of 6 bases from V and 1 base from J, the junction contained 10 bases not matched to a gene. The V gene's germline CDR1 is MDHEN and CDR2 SYDVKM. There are 16 residues in the CDR3. DNA for the CDR3: TGTGCCAGCAGCCTACACCTGACAGGGGGTTCCTACGAGCAGTACTTC. Its translation is CASSLHLTGGSYEQYF.

The chain couples TRBV27 to TRBJ2-6, with 7 bases identical to TRBD2. Trimming at V came to 6 bases and at J to 0 bases, leaving 5 bases not matched to a gene. The CDR3 is 16 amino acids. Per germline, CDR1 MNHEY and CDR2 SMNVEV (reference sequence). The CDR3 DNA follows: TGTGCCAGCAGCCGGGAGGCCCCCTCTGGGGCCAACGTCCTGACTTTC. It encodes CASSREAPSGANVLTF.

This clonotype occurred many times. The gene calls are TRBV12-3 or TRBV12-4 and TRBJ1-3; no clear D gene. Trimming removed 5 bases at V and 4 bases at J, with 9 bases between. This CDR3 is 13 amino acids long. The CDR3 here is CASSGGPGNTIYF. The DNA of the CDR3 is TGTGCCAGCAGTGGTGGACCCGGAAACACCATATATTTT.

This chain joins TRBV10-3 and TRBJ2-7; tentatively, D is TRBD1 or TRBD2 (5 bases each). The V and J ends lost 6 bases and 0 bases respectively, with 15 bases between them. Per the germline V gene, CDR1 is ENHRY and CDR2 is SYGVKD. The CDR3 is 15 residues long. CDR3 amino acids: CAIRDSGSSSYEQYF. CDR3 sequence (DNA): TGTGCCATCAGAGACAGCGGATCAAGCTCCTACGAGCAGTACTTC.

The chain uses TRBV5-1 and TRBJ2-2, with 8 bases lining up with TRBD2. V shed 4 bases and J 6 bases; nucleotides not matched to a gene: 14. Germline CDR1 SGHRS, CDR2 YFSETQ. The CDR3 has 17 amino acids. CDR3 protein: CASSPPPGGPRPGELFF. The CDR3 coding sequence is TGCGCCAGCAGCCCACCCCCGGGGGGGCCCCGGCCCGGGGAGCTGTTTTTT.

There are a few counts of this clonotype. The chain employs TRBV12-3 or TRBV12-4 and TRBJ1-6, with 7 bases that match TRBD1. V lost 6 bases and J lost 8; bases outside the gene matches: 4. The CDR3 spans 13 residues. The CDR3 DNA reads TGTGCCAGCAGCCCAGGGGGGGATTCACCCCTCCACTTT. This gives the protein CASSPGGDSPLHF.

The J gene is TRBJ1-5, the V gene TRBV6-2 or TRBV6-3; TRBD1 matches at 7 bases. CDR3 length: 15 residues. J gave up 3 bases and V 6 bases, and 8 bases lay outside the gene matches. Germline lookup yields CDR1 MNHEY and CDR2 SVGEGT. The CDR3 DNA sequence: TGTGCCAGCAGCTCATCGGACAGGTACAATCAGCCCCAGCATTTT. It yields the protein CASSSSDRYNQPQHF.

This clonotype was recorded at least ten times. This rearrangement joins TRBV20-1 to TRBJ1-2; no clear D. CDR3 size: 14 residues. Trimming left V 3 bases short and J 4 bases short, with 15 bases between. Germline V gene sequence: CDR1 DFQATT, CDR2 SNEGSKA (reference sequence). CDR3 nucleotide sequence: TGCAGTGCTAGGCCGCTCTCCGGGAGCTATGGCTACACCTTC. Translating it yields CSARPLSGSYGYTF.

This clonotype was found a few times. The V and J genes are TRBV10-3 and TRBJ2-3; 7 nucleotides agree with TRBD2. V shed 5 bases, J shed 0 bases, and the junction held 11 bases outside the gene matches. Germline CDR1 reads ENHRY; CDR2 reads SYGVKD. The CDR3 is 17 amino acids. Here the CDR3 reads CAISPRPSGASTDTQYF. The CDR3 DNA is TGTGCCATCAGTCCCAGACCTAGCGGTGCTAGCACAGATACGCAGTATTTT.

The chain has TRBV4-2 and TRBJ2-1; unclear D gene. Trimming left V 1 base short and J 7 bases short, with 14 bases between. From germline, CDR1 is LGHNA and CDR2 YNFKEQ. This CDR3 is built from 15 residues. For the CDR3, the DNA is TGTGCCAGCAGCCAAGGTGGGGAAAATGGGAATGAGCAGTTCTTC. Its protein is CASSQGGENGNEQFF.

This clonotype was recorded a few times. The gene calls are TRBV5-1 and TRBJ2-6; D not certain. Germline V CDR1 and CDR2: SGHRS, YFSETQ. Trimming pared 1 base from V and 0 bases from J, leaving 5 bases between. The CDR3 loop spans 15 amino acids. Written as DNA, the CDR3 is TGCGCCAGCAGCTTGCTGGCCTCTGGGGCCAACGTCCTGACTTTC. Translation gives CASSLLASGANVLTF.

This clonotype was observed a few times. The chain uses TRBV5-1 and TRBJ2-5; 8 positions match TRBD2. The CDR3 runs to 14 residues. The J segment lost 2 bases and the V segment lost 6 bases, leaving 6 bases of the junction unmatched. From germline, CDR1 is SGHRS and CDR2 YFSETQ. CDR3 nucleotides: TGCGCCAGCACAGGTAGCGGGGCTCAAGAGACCCAGTACTTC. This codes for CASTGSGAQETQYF.

In its sample, this clonotype was seen a few times. The rearrangement links TRBV5-1 to TRBJ2-7; 10 bases are a match to TRBD1. The CDR3 contains 15 residues. Germline assignment: CDR1 SGHRS and CDR2 YFSETQ. V shed 4 bases and J 5 bases; nucleotides not matched to a gene: 9. The CDR3 is CASSAGTGAAHEQYF. In DNA form, the CDR3 reads TGCGCCAGCAGCGCGGGGACAGGGGCTGCCCACGAGCAGTACTTC. Combining the CDR3 with reference TRBV5-1 and TRBJ2-7 gives the whole variable domain KAGVTQTPRYLIKTRGQQVTLSCSPISGHRSVSWYQQTPGQGLQFLFEYFSETQRNKGNFPGRFSGRQFSNSRSEMNVSTLELGDSALYLCASSAGTGAAHEQYFGPGTRLTVT.

The rearrangement uses TRBV7-8 and TRBJ2-2; D remains unclear. There are 15 residues in the CDR3. Trimming cost V 2 bases and J 3 bases, with 10 bases left between them. The germline V gene has CDR1 SGHVS and CDR2 FQNEAQ. The CDR3 loop is CASSLFLGYTGELFF. The CDR3 DNA is TGTGCCAGCAGCTTATTCCTGGGGTACACCGGGGAGCTGTTTTTT.

This clonotype was recorded at least ten times. The chain combines TRBV12-3 or TRBV12-4 with TRBJ2-6; D not resolved. The CDR3 loop spans 13 amino acids. The germline V and J ends were trimmed by 8 bases and 0 bases, with 5 bases remaining between them. The DNA of the CDR3 is TGTGCCAGCCTGGACTCTGGGGCCAACGTCCTGACTTTC. Its protein is CASLDSGANVLTF.

This clonotype was observed a handful of times. CDR3 nucleotides: TGCAGCGTCGCTTCCCAGGGGGGGAACACTGAAGCTTTCTTT. This gives the protein CSVASQGGNTEAFF. The chain combines TRBV29-1 with TRBJ1-1, with 7 bases identical to TRBD1. Germline CDR1 and CDR2: SQVTM and ANQGSEA. This CDR3 comprises 14 residues. Trimming at V came to 6 bases and at J to 1 base, leaving 8 bases not matched to a gene.

This clonotype was observed at least ten times. Here the CDR3 reads CSASILEYEQYF. The CDR3 DNA sequence: TGCAGTGCTAGTATCCTAGAATACGAGCAGTACTTC. The V and J genes are TRBV20-1 and TRBJ2-7; D unresolved. The germline V and J ends were trimmed by 3 bases and 4 bases, with 10 bases remaining between them. This CDR3 comprises 12 residues. Per the germline V gene, CDR1 is DFQATT and CDR2 is SNEGSKA (reference sequence).

This clonotype was detected only a few times. J is TRBJ2-1 and V is TRBV4-2, with a weak D call TRBD1 (6 bases). Germline V gives CDR1 LGHNA, CDR2 YNFKEQ. This CDR3 has 13 residues. The ends were cut back, 8 bases at V and 8 bases at J, with 16 bases in the middle. This chain's CDR3 is CASGVGGGDEQFF. DNA of the CDR3: TGTGCCAGCGGTGTAGGGGGTGGAGATGAGCAGTTCTTC.

This clonotype was observed at least ten times. The rearrangement uses TRBV12-3 or TRBV12-4 and TRBJ1-6; 9 bases align to TRBD1. The trim removed 5 bases at V and 9 bases at J, leaving 5 bases unmatched. The CDR3 sequence is 14 residues long. The CDR3 here is CASSHRDRASPLHF. The CDR3 DNA follows: TGTGCCAGCAGTCACAGGGACAGGGCTTCACCCCTCCACTTT.

A few counts support this clonotype. The genes are TRBV5-1 and TRBJ2-3; TRBD2 aligns across 8 bases. CDR1 and CDR2 (germline): SGHRS, YFSETQ. The CDR3 totals 17 residues. Germline trimming cut 0 bases from V and 0 bases from J; bases unmatched to any gene: 6. The CDR3 nucleotides are TGCGCCAGCAGCTTGGGGACTAGCTCGGGTAGCACAGATACGCAGTATTTT. It translates to CASSLGTSSGSTDTQYF.

V gene TRBV7-9 combines with J gene TRBJ2-2, with D possibly matching TRBD1 (6 bases). The germline gives CDR1 SEHNR, CDR2 FQNEAQ (reference sequence). The CDR3 runs 13 residues. V lost 3 bases and J lost 6, with 8 bases in between. The CDR3 spells CASSFQGSGELFF. For the CDR3, the DNA is TGTGCCAGCAGCTTTCAGGGGTCCGGGGAGCTGTTTTTT.

CDR3 in DNA: TGCGCCAGCAGTTCCGGACCGCGACAGGGTGGCACAGATACGCAGTATTTT. Translation gives CASSSGPRQGGTDTQYF. The V call is TRBV5-1, the J call TRBJ2-3, with 7 bases that match TRBD1. CDR1 and CDR2 (germline): SGHRS, YFSETQ. The CDR3 has 17 amino acids. Unmatched junction bases numbered 13, after V lost 5 bases and J lost 1 base.